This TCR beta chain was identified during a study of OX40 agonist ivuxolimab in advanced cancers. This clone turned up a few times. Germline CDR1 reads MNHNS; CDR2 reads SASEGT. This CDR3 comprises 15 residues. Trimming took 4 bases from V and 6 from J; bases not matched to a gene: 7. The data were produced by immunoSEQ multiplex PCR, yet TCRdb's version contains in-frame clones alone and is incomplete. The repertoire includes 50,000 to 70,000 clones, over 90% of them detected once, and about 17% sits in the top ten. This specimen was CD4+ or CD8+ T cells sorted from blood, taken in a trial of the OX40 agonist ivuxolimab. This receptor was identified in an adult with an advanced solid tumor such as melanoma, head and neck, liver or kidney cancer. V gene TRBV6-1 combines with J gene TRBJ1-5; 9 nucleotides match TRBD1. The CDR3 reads CASSVGQGLGQPQHF. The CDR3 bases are TGTGCCAGCAGTGTGGGACAGGGCTTAGGTCAGCCCCAGCATTTT.